This T cell receptor beta chain was captured by sequencing in a study of control samples from healthy donors and cancer patients. Sequenced by immunoSEQ multiplex PCR; TCRdb stores in-frame clones only, minus some. The repertoire holds roughly 130,000 clones, with 80% to 95% as singletons. Trimming pared 2 bases from V and 11 bases from J, leaving 10 bases between. The CDR3 runs 12 residues. CDR1 and CDR2 from the germline V gene are SGHNT and YENEEA. The specimen was blood. The chain is built from TRBV11-3 and TRBJ2-1; D is perhaps TRBD1 (5 bases). The receptor's source is a man younger than 35 in good health. This chain's CDR3 is CASSLYSGKQFF. CDR3 nucleotide sequence: TGTGCCAGCAGCTTATACTCAGGGAAGCAGTTCTTC.